These T cell receptor beta chains were read from a single sample in a study of response to subunit inactivated influenza vaccine. MiXCR, applied by TCRdb to the RT-PCR reads, yields one record per CDR3 protein. Seen here are roughly 170,000 distinct CDR3 sequences, around a tenth observed once, and the top ten hold approximately 11%. This specimen was non-naive T cells sorted from PBMCs, taken on the day of vaccination. All receptors derive from a man aged 45-65 years who received an inactivated influenza vaccine. Both conserved end residues are part of each CDR3. D genes are given only for firm matches. The size of a clone is reported for some rows only, either as once, few or many, or as a class for expanded clones.

>TRBJ1-4|.|.|TRBV20-1
CCARGVGHKTTNEKLFF
TGCTGTGCTCGCGGTGTGGGACATAAAACAACTAATGAAAAACTGTTTTTT
>TRBJ2-2|.|.|TRBV5-5
CASSLRGPGTGELFF
TGTGCCAGCAGCTTACGAGGTCCGGGTACCGGGGAGCTGTTTTTT
>TRBJ2-7|many|.|TRBV19
CASSIRQFYEQYF
TGTGCCAGTAGTATACGACAGTTCTACGAGCAGTACTTC
>TRBJ1-1|.|TRBD1|TRBV10-3
CAIRGTGGIAEAFF
TGTGCCATCAGGGGGACAGGGGGCATCGCTGAAGCTTTCTTT
>TRBJ1-5|.|.|TRBV6-5
CASSFPGGQSTAQHF
TGTGCCAGCAGTTTCCCCGGAGGGCAGTCGACAGCCCAGCATTTT
>TRBJ2-4|few|.|TRBV20-1
CSAADSLAKNIQYF
TGCAGTGCCGCCGACAGTTTGGCCAAAAACATTCAGTACTTC
>TRBJ2-3|few|.|TRBV11-3
CASSAGLSDTQYF
TGTGCCAGCAGCGCCGGACTATCAGATACGCAGTATTTT
>TRBJ1-1|.|TRBD1|TRBV10-2
CASSEWTGRDTEAFF
TGCGCCAGCAGTGAATGGACAGGGCGGGACACTGAAGCTTTCTTT
>TRBJ2-5|.|.|TRBV7-2
CASSLSGRGRETQYF
TGTGCCAGCAGCTTATCCGGGAGAGGTCGAGAGACCCAGTACTTC
>TRBJ2-1|few|TRBD2|TRBV7-9
CASRRGARTGGNNEQFF
TGTGCCAGCAGGCGCGGGGCCCGTACGGGGGGAAACAATGAGCAGTTCTTC
>TRBJ2-1|.|.|TRBV6-1
CASRELEVVYEQFF
TGTGCCAGCAGGGAGCTAGAGGTGGTCTATGAGCAGTTCTTC
>TRBJ2-2|.|.|TRBV6-2/TRBV6-3
CASSWKQGGTGELFF
TGTGCCAGCAGTTGGAAACAGGGAGGCACCGGGGAGCTGTTTTTT
>TRBJ2-2|.|.|TRBV5-6
CASNHDRRSGELFF
TGTGCCAGCAACCATGATCGCAGGTCCGGGGAGCTGTTTTTT
>TRBJ1-2|few|TRBD1|TRBV12-3/TRBV12-4
CASSPNTGGANYGYTF
TGTGCCAGCAGTCCAAACACAGGGGGAGCTAATTATGGCTACACCTTC
>TRBJ2-7|few|TRBD2|TRBV28
CASSFVGGRATSYEQYF
TGTGCCAGCAGTTTCGTGGGCGGGAGGGCGACCTCCTACGAGCAGTACTTC
>TRBJ1-5|many|.|TRBV20-1
CSAALGSNQPQHF
TGCAGTGCTGCATTGGGGAGCAATCAGCCCCAGCATTTT
>TRBJ1-2|.|.|TRBV12-3/TRBV12-4
CASSLGYRTDF
TGTGCCAGCAGTTTGGGTTACAGGACAGACTTC
>TRBJ2-5|few|.|TRBV6-2/TRBV6-3
CASIPRSLGETQYF
TGTGCCAGCATTCCTCGTTCGCTCGGAGAGACCCAGTACTTC
>TRBJ2-2|few|.|TRBV4-3
CASSQLPSMGLLNTGELFF
TGCGCCAGCAGCCAACTCCCAAGTATGGGACTCCTGAACACCGGGGAGCTGTTTTTT
>TRBJ2-7|many|.|TRBV3-1
CASSQDLVAEQYF
TGTGCCAGCAGCCAAGATTTAGTCGCCGAGCAGTACTTC
>TRBJ2-1|.|.|TRBV6-5
CASSYSGQEPYNEQFF
TGTGCCAGCAGTTACTCGGGACAAGAACCCTACAATGAGCAGTTCTTC
>TRBJ2-2|many|.|TRBV6-2/TRBV6-3
CASSYPRGGDTGELFF
TGTGCCAGCAGTTACCCCCGTGGCGGGGACACCGGGGAGCTGTTTTTT
>TRBJ2-7|.|.|TRBV28
CASRGFGYEQYF
TGTGCCAGCAGGGGATTCGGCTACGAGCAGTACTTC
>TRBJ2-2|.|TRBD2|TRBV12-3/TRBV12-4
CASSATSGGRTGELFF
TGTGCCAGCAGCGCGACTAGCGGGGGCCGAACCGGGGAGCTGTTTTTT
>TRBJ2-5|many|TRBD2|TRBV20-1
CSASTLTSGGQTQYF
TGCAGTGCTTCTACACTGACTAGCGGGGGCCAGACCCAGTACTTC
>TRBJ2-5|many|TRBD2|TRBV7-9
CASTLAGVKETQYF
TGTGCCAGCACTCTAGCGGGGGTGAAAGAGACCCAGTACTTC
>TRBJ2-7|.|.|TRBV11-2
CASSLDLLAGISYEQYF
TGTGCCAGCAGCTTAGATCTTCTCGCGGGGATATCCTACGAGCAGTACTTC
>TRBJ2-5|many|TRBD1|TRBV7-2
CASRSDSGGYETQYF
TGTGCCAGCAGGAGCGATTCAGGGGGCTATGAGACCCAGTACTTC
>TRBJ1-3|few|TRBD1|TRBV5-1
CASSSQGDSGNTIYF
TGCGCCAGCAGCTCCCAGGGGGACTCTGGAAACACCATATATTTT
>TRBJ2-3|many|TRBD2|TRBV27
CASSPGLAGYSSTDTQYF
TGTGCCAGCAGCCCGGGACTAGCGGGGTACTCTAGCACAGATACGCAGTATTTT
>TRBJ2-7|few|.|TRBV20-1
CSARSFLQGHEQYF
TGCAGTGCTCGCAGCTTCCTACAGGGTCACGAGCAGTACTTC
>TRBJ1-3|few|.|TRBV5-1
CASSLMTGVSGNTIYF
TGCGCCAGCAGCTTGATGACAGGAGTGTCTGGAAACACCATATATTTT
>TRBJ2-2|many|.|TRBV5-1
CASSRGGVRGELFF
TGCGCCAGCAGCCGCGGTGGGGTACGCGGGGAGCTGTTTTTT
>TRBJ1-2|many|.|TRBV5-1
CASSLGQPERTGYTF
TGCGCCAGCAGCCTAGGACAGCCGGAACGTACTGGCTACACCTTC
>TRBJ2-7|few|TRBD2|TRBV4-2
CASSQDTSAGGFSYEQYF
TGTGCCAGCAGCCAAGATACGTCAGCGGGGGGATTCTCCTACGAGCAGTACTTC
>TRBJ2-7|many|.|TRBV28
CASRSSSYEQYF
TGTGCCAGCAGGTCTAGTTCCTACGAGCAGTACTTC
>TRBJ2-7|.|.|TRBV28
CASSRVSPYEQYF
TGTGCCAGCAGTAGGGTGTCGCCCTACGAGCAGTACTTC
>TRBJ1-2|few|.|TRBV5-1
CASHDGTYGYTF
TGCGCCAGCCATGACGGTACATATGGCTACACCTTC
>TRBJ2-3|many|.|TRBV5-6
CASSFVDGSTDTQYF
TGTGCCAGCAGCTTTGTGGACGGTAGCACAGATACGCAGTATTTT
>TRBJ1-1|few|.|TRBV14
CASSHLPPEAFF
TGTGCCAGCAGCCATCTTCCCCCTGAAGCTTTCTTT
>TRBJ2-3|many|.|TRBV5-8
CAQKRRGTDTQYF
TGTGCCCAAAAGCGGAGGGGCACAGATACGCAGTATTTT
>TRBJ2-2|few|.|TRBV6-6
CASSYTPMGGNTGELFF
TGTGCCAGCAGTTATACCCCCATGGGGGGAAACACCGGGGAGCTGTTTTTT
>TRBJ2-4|many|.|TRBV5-1
CASSFDGVLQYF
TGCGCCAGCAGCTTCGACGGGGTTCTTCAGTACTTC
>TRBJ2-3|.|.|TRBV12-3/TRBV12-4
CASSFGTPTQYF
TGTGCCAGCAGTTTTGGGACTCCGACGCAGTATTTT
>TRBJ2-2|many|TRBD1|TRBV7-7
CASSPGQGHTGELFF
TGTGCCAGCAGCCCGGGACAGGGGCACACCGGGGAGCTGTTTTTT
>TRBJ2-1|many|TRBD1|TRBV7-9
CASSLGTENSHQFF
TGTGCCAGCAGCTTGGGGACAGAGAACTCACACCAGTTCTTC
>TRBJ2-3|.|TRBD2|TRBV25-1
CASSKLAGIPSTDTQYF
TGTGCCAGCAGCAAACTAGCGGGAATACCTAGCACAGATACGCAGTATTTT
>TRBJ2-3|few|TRBD2|TRBV15
CATSSGGGGTDTQYF
TGTGCCACCAGCAGCGGCGGGGGAGGCACAGATACGCAGTATTTT
>TRBJ2-1|.|.|TRBV5-5
CASSSGHQYNEQFF
TGTGCCAGCAGCTCGGGACACCAATACAATGAGCAGTTCTTC
>TRBJ1-1|few|.|TRBV14
CASRRARGTEAFF
TGTGCCAGCAGGAGGGCGCGGGGCACTGAAGCTTTCTTT
>TRBJ1-3|.|.|TRBV3-1
CASSQNTGLSGNTIYF
TGTGCCAGCAGCCAAAATACAGGGTTGTCTGGAAACACCATATATTTT
>TRBJ2-7|.|.|TRBV20-1
CSAIGRGAGPYEQYF
TGCAGTGCTATAGGGAGAGGGGCAGGACCCTACGAGCAGTACTTC
>TRBJ2-5|many|.|TRBV20-1
CSAKSSAAQYF
TGCAGTGCTAAGTCTAGCGCCGCCCAGTACTTC
>TRBJ2-3|many|.|TRBV20-1
CSARDGASGTDTQYF
TGCAGTGCTAGAGATGGTGCTAGCGGCACAGATACGCAGTATTTT
>TRBJ1-4|few|.|TRBV4-1
CASSQERFGSGNEKLFF
TGCGCCAGCAGCCAAGAAAGATTCGGGTCGGGAAATGAAAAACTGTTTTTT